This T cell receptor (beta chain) emerged from a study of identical twins. From germline, CDR1 is MGHRA and CDR2 YSYEKL. The CDR3 extends over 16 amino acids. With V trimmed by 1 base and J by 7 bases, 10 bases remained unmatched. TCRdb reanalysed the 5' RACE reads using MiXCR and keeps one entry per CDR3 protein. The sample shows around 530,000 distinct CDR3 sequences, about 16% of them seen only once. This clonotype was found a few times. This sample was shared with a second study, whose subject was yellow fever vaccine responses in identical twins.

Sequencing was performed on CD4+ T cells sorted from blood. This sequence originates from a woman aged 18 to 35 in good health. This chain links TRBV4-1 with TRBJ2-3, with 8 bases fitting TRBD2. DNA of the CDR3: TGCGCCAGCAGCCAAGTGGCGGGAGGTAACATGTATACGCAGTATTTT. It specifies CASSQVAGGNMYTQYF.